Sequencing of this T cell receptor (beta chain) was carried out in a study of early T cells in non-severe SARS-CoV-2 infection. Germline V CDR1 and CDR2: SQVTM, ANQGSEA. V shed 3 bases, J shed 4 bases, and the junction held 5 bases outside the gene matches. The CDR3 runs to 14 residues. MiXCR, run by TCRdb on the 5' RACE reads, gives a single entry per CDR3 protein. The sample has some 26,000 distinct CDR3 sequences; about 4.5% are singletons. This clonotype was picked up many times. Sequenced material: whole blood. This receptor was taken from an adult who was a healthcare worker with PCR-confirmed SARS-CoV-2 infection or an uninfected control (not recorded which). This rearrangement joins TRBV29-1 to TRBJ2-5, with 10 bases lining up with TRBD1. The DNA for the CDR3 is TGCAGCGTTGATCGGACAGGGGGAGGAGAGACCCAGTACTTC. Its translation: CSVDRTGGGETQYF.